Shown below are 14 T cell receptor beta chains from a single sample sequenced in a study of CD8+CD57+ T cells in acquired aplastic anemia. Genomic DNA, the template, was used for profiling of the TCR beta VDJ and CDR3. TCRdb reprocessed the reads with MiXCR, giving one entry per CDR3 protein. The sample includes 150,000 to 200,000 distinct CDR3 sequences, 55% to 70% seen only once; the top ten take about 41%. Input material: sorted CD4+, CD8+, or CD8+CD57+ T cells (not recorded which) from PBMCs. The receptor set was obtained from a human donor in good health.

CDR3 nucleotides: TGTGCCATCAGTGAGTCCTATTACGGGGAGCTGTTTTTT. Residues: CAISESYYGELFF. This chain connects TRBV10-3 to TRBJ2-2; D not certain. The V end was cut by 0 bases, the J end by 7 bases, with 6 bases between. Germline V gene lookup returns CDR1 ENHRY and CDR2 SYGVKD. There are 13 residues in the CDR3.

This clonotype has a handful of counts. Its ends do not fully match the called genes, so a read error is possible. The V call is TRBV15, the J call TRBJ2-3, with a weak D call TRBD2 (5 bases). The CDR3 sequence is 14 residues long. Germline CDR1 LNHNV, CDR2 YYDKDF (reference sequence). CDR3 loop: CASSPGLGYNEQYF. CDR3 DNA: TGTGCCAGCAGCCCCGGACTCGGGTACAATGAGCAGTATTTT. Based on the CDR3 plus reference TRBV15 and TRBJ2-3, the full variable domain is DAMVIQNPRYQVTQFGKPVTLSCSQTLNHNVMYWYQQKSSQAPKLLFHYYDKDFNNEADTPDNFQSRRPNTSFCFLDIRSPGLGDTAMYLCASSPGLGYNEQYFGPGTRLTVL.

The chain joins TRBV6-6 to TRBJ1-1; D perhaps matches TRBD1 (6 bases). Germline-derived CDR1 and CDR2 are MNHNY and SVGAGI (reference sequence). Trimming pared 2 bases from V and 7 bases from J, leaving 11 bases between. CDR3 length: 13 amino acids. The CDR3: CASSYPDRSEAFF. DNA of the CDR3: TGTGCCAGCAGTTACCCCGACAGGAGTGAAGCTTTCTTT.

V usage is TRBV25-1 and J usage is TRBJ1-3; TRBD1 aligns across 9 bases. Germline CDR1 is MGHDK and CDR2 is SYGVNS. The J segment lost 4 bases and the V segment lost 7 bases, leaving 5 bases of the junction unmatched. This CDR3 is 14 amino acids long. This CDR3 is CASTSTGGGNTIYF. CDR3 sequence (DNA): TGTGCCAGCACCTCGACAGGGGGAGGAAACACCATATATTTT.

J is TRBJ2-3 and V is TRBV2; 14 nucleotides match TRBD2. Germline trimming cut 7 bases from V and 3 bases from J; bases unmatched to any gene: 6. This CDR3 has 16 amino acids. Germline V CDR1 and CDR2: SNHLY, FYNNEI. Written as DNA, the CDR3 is TGTGCCAGCACCCTGACTAGCGGGGGGGCGACAGATACGCAGTATTTT. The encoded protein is CASTLTSGGATDTQYF.

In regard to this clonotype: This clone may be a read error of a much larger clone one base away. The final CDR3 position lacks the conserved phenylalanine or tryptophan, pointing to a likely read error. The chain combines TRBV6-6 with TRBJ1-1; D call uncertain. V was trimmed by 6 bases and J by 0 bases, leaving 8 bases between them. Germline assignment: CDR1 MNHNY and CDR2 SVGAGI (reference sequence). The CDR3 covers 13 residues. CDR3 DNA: TGTGCCAGCAGGCGCTCAGTGAACACTGAAGCTTTCTGT. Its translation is CASRRSVNTEAFC.

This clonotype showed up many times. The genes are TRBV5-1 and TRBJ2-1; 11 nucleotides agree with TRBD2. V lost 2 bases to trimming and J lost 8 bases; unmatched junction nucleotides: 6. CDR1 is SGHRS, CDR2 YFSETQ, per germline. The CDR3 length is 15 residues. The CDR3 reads CASSFETSGTHEQFF. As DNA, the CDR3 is TGCGCCAGCAGCTTCGAGACTAGCGGGACCCATGAGCAGTTCTTC.

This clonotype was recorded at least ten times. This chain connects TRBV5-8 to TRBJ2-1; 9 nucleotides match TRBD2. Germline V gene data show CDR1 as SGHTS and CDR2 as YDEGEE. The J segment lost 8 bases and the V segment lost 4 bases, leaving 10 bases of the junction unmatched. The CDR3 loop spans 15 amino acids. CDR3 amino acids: CASSPGASGNYEQFF. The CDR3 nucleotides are TGTGCCAGCAGCCCTGGCGCTAGCGGGAACTATGAGCAGTTCTTC.

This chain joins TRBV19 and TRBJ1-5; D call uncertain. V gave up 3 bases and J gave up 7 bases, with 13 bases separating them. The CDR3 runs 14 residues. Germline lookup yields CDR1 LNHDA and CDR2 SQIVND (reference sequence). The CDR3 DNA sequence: TGTGCCAGTAGTATGATAGTACGCGCCCAGCCCCAGCATTTT. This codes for CASSMIVRAQPQHF.

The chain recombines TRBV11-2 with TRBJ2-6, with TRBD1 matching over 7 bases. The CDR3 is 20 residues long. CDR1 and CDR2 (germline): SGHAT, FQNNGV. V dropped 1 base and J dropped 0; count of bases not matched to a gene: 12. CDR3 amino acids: CASSLARAGTEFSGANVLTF. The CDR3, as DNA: TGTGCCAGCAGCTTAGCGCGGGCCGGGACAGAGTTCTCTGGGGCCAACGTCCTGACTTTC.

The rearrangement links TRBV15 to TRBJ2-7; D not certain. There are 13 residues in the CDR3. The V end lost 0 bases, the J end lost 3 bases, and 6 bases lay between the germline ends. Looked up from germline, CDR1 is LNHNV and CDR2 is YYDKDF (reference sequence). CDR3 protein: CATSREVGYEQYF. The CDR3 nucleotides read TGTGCCACCAGCAGAGAAGTAGGCTACGAGCAGTACTTC. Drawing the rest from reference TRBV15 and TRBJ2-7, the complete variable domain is DAMVIQNPRYQVTQFGKPVTLSCSQTLNHNVMYWYQQKSSQAPKLLFHYYDKDFNNEADTPDNFQSRRPNTSFCFLDIRSPGLGDTAMYLCATSREVGYEQYFGPGTRLTVT.

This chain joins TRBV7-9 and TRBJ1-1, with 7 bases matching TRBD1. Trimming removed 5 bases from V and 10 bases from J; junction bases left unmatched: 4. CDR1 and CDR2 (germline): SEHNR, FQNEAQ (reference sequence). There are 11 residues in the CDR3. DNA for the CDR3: TGTGCCAGCAGCCACGACAGGGTAGCTTTCTTT. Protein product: CASSHDRVAFF.

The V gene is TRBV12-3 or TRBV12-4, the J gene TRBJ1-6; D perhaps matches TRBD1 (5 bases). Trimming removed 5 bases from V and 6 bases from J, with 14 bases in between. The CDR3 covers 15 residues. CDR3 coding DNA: TGTGCCAGCAGTCGGGCCGGGGGGGTTAATTCACCCCTCCACTTT. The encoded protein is CASSRAGGVNSPLHF.

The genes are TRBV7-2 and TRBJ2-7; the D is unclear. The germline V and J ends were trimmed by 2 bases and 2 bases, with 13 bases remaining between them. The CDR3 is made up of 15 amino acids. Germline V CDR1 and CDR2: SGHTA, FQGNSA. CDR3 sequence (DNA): TGTGCCAGCAGCTTAATTGGCGGCCCCACCTACGAGCAGTACTTC. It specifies CASSLIGGPTYEQYF.